This TCR beta chain was recorded in a study of blood T cell repertoires in COVID-19. The study recruited people aged about 18 to 95 years across around 23 US areas. Categorization into cohorts depended on clinical history that participants reported. The method was immunoSEQ multiplex PCR; TCRdb's version includes in-frame clones alone and lacks a portion of them. The sample includes some 350,000 clones, about 87% of them seen just once. The specimen was PBMCs or T cells enriched from blood (not recorded which). This receptor was taken from a man aged 25-45 years who had recovered from COVID-19.

CDR3 nucleotides: TGTGCCAGCAGCTTGGACAGGGGGCGAGGGTATGGCTACACCTTC. Protein: CASSLDRGRGYGYTF. This sequence joins TRBV5-4 and TRBJ1-2; 9 bases align to TRBD1. J gave up 5 bases and V 0 bases, and 5 bases lay outside the gene matches. Germline-derived CDR1 and CDR2 are SGHNT and YYREEE (reference sequence). The CDR3 runs to 15 residues.